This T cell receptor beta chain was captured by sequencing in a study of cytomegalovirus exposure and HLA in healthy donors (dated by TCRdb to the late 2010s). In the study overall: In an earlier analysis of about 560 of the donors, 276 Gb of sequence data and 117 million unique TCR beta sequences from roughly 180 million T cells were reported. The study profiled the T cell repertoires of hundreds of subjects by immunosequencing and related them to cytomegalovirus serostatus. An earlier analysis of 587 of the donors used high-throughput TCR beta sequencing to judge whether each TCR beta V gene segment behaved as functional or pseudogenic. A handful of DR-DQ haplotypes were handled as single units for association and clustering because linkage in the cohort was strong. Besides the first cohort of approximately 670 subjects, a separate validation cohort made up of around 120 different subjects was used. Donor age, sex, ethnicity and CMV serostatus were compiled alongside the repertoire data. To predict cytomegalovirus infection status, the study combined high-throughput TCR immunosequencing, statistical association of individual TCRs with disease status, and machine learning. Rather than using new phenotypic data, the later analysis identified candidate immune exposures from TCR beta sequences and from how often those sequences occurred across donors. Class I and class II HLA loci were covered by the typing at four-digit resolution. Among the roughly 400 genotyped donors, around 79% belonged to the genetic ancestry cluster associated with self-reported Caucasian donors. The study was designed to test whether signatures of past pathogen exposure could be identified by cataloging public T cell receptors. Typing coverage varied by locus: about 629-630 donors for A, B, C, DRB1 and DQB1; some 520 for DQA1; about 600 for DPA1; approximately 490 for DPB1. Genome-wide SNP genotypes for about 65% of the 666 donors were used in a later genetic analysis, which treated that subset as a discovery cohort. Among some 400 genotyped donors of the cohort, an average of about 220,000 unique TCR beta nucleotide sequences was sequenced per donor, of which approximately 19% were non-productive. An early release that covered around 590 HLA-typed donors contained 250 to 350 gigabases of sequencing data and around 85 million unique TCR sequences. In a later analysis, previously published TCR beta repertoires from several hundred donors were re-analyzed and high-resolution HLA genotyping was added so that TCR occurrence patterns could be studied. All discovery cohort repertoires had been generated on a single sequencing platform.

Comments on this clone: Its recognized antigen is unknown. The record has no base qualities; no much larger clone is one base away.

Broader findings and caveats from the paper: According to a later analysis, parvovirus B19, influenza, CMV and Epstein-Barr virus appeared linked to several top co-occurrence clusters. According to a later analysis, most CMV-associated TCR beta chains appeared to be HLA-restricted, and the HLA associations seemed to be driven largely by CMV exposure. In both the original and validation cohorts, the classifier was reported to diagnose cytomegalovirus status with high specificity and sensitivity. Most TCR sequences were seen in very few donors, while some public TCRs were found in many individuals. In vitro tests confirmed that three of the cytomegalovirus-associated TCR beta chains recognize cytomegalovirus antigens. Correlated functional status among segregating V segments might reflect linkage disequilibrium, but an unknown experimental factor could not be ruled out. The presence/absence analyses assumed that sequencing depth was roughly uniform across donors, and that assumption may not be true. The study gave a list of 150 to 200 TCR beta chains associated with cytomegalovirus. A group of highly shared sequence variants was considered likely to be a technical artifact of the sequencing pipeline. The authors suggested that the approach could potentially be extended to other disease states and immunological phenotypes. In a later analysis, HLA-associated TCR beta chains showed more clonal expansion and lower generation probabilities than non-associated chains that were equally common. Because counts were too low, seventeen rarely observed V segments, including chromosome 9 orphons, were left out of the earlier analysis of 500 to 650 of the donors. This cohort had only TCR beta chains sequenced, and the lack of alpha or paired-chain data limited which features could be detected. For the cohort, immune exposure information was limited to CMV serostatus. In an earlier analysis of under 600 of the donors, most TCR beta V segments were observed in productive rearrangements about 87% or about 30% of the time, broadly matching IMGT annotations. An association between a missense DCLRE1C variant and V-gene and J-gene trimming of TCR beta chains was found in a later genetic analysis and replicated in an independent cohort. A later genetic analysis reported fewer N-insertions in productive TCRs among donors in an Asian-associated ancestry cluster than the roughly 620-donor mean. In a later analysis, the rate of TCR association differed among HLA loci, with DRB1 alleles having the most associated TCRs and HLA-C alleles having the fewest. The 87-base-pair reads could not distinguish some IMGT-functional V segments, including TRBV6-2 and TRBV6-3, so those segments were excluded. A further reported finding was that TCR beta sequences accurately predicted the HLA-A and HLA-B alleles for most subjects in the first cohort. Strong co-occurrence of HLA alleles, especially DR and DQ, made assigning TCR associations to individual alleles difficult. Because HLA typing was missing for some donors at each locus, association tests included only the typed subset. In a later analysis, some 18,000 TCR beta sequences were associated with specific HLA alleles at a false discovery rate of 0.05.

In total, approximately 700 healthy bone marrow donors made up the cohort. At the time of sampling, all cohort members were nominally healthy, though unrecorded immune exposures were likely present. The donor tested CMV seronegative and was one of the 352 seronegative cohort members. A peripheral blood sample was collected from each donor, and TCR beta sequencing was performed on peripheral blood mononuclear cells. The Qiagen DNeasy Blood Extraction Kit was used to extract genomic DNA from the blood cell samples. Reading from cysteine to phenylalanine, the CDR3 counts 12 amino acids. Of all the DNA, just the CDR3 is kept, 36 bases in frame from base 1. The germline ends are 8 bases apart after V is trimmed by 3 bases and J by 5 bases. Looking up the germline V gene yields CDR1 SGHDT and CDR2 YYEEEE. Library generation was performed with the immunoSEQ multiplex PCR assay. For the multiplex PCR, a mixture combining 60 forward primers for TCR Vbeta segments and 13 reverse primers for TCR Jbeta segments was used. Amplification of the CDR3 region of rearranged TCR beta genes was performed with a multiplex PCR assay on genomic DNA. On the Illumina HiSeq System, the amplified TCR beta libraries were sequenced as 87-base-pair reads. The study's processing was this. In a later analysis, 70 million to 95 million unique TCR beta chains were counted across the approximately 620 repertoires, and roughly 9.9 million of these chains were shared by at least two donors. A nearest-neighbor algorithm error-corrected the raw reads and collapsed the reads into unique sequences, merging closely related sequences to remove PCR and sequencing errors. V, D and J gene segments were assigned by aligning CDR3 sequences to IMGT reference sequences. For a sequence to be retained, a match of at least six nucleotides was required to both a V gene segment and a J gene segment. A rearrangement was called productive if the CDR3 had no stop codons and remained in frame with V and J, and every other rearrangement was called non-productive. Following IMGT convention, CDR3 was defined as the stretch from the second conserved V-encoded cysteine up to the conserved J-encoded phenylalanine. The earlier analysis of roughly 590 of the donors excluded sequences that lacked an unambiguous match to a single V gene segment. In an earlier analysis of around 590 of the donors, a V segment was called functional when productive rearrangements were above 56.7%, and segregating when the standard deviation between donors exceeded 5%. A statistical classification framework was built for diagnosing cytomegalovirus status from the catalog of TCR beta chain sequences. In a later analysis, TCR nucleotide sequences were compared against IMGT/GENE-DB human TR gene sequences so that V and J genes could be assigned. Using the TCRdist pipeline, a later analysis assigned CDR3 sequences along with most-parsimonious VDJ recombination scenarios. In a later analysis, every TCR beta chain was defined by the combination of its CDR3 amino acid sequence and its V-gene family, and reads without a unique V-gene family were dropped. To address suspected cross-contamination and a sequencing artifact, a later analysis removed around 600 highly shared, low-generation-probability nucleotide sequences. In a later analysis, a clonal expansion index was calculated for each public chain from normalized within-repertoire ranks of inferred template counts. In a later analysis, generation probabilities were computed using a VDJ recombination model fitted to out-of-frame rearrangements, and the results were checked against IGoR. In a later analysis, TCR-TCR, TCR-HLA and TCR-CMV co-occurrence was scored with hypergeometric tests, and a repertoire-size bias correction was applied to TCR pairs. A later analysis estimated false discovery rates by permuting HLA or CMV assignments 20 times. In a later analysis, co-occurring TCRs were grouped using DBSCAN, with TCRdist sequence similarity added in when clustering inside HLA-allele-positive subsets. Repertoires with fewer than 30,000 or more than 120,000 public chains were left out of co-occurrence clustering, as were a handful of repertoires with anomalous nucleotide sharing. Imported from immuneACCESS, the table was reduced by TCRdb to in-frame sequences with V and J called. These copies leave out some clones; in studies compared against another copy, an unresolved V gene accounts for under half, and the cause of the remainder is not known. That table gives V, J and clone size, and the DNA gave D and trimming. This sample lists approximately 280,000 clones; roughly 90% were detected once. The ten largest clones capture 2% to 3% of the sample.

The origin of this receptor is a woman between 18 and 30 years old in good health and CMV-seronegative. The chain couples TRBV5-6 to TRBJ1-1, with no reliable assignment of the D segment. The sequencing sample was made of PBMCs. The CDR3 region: CASSSGGTEAFF. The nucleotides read TGTGCCAGCAGCTCAGGAGGGACTGAAGCTTTCTTT.